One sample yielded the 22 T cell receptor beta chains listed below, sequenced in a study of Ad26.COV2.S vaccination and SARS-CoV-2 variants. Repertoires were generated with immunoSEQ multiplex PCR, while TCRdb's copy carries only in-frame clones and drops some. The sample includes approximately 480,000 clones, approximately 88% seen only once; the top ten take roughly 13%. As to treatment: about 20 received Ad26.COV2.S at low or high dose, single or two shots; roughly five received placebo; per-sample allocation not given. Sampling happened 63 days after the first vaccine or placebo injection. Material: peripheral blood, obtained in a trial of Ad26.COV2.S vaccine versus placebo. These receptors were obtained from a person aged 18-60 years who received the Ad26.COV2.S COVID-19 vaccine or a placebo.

The CDR3 loop reads CASTPFGSGNNEQFF. The CDR3 DNA reads as TGTGCCAGTACCCCCTTCGGTAGCGGGAACAATGAGCAGTTCTTC. The rearrangement uses TRBV19 and TRBJ2-1; 8 bases are shared with TRBD2. The CDR3 covers 15 residues. Germline trimming cut 7 bases from V and 5 bases from J; bases unmatched to any gene: 10. From germline, CDR1 is LNHDA and CDR2 SQIVND (reference sequence). Based on the CDR3 plus reference TRBV19 and TRBJ2-1, the full variable domain is DGGITQSPKYLFRKEGQNVTLSCEQNLNHDAMYWYRQDPGQGLRLIYYSQIVNDFQKGDIAEGYSVSREKKESFPLTVTSAQKNPTAFYLCASTPFGSGNNEQFFGPGTRLTVL.

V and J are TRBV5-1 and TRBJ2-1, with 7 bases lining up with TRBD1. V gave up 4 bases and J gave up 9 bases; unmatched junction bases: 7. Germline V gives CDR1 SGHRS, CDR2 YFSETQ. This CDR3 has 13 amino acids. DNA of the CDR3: TGCGCCAGCAGCGTGACAGGGCCGGGTGAGCAGTTCTTC. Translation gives CASSVTGPGEQFF.

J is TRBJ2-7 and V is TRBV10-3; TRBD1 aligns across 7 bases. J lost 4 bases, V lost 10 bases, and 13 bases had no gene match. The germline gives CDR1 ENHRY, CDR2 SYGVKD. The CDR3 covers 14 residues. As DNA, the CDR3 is TGTGCCACCAAGACAGGGCCAGGGGCTTACGAGCAGTACTTC. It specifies CATKTGPGAYEQYF.

CDR3 sequence: CACAPGLAAYNEQFF. The CDR3 bases are TGTGCCTGCGCACCTGGACTAGCGGCGTACAATGAGCAGTTCTTC. The chain employs TRBV30 and TRBJ2-1; TRBD2 matches 10 bases. Germline CDR1 reads GTSNPN; CDR2 reads SVGIG (reference sequence). This CDR3 is built from 15 residues. The V segment lost 6 bases and the J segment 4 bases; nucleotides outside the gene matches: 9. Full variable domain (missing parts from reference TRBV30 and TRBJ2-1): SQTIHQWPATLVQPVGSPLSLECTVEGTSNPNLYWYRQAAGRGLQLLFYSVGIGQISSEVPQNLSASRPQDRQFILSSKKLLLSDSGFYLCACAPGLAAYNEQFFGPGTRLTVL.

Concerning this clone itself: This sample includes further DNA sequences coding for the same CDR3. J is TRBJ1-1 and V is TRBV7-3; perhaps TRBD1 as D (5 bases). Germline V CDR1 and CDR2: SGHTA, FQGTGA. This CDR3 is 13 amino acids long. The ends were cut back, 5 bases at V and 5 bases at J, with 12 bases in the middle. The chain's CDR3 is CASSPGRGTEAFF. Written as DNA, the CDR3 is TGTGCCAGCAGCCCGGGTAGGGGAACTGAAGCTTTCTTT.

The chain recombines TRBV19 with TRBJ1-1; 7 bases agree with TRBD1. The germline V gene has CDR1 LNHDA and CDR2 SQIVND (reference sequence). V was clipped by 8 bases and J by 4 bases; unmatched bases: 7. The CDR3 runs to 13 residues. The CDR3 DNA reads TGTGCCAGTTACAGGGGTGGAGGCACTGAAGCTTTCTTT. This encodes CASYRGGGTEAFF.

DNA of the CDR3: TGTGCCAGCAGCTCCCCTGGGGGGAGGGCCTGGGGCGGGGAGCTGTTTTTT. Translated, it gives CASSSPGGRAWGGELFF. The rearrangement uses TRBV7-8 and TRBJ2-2; TRBD2 matches at 7 bases. Germline CDR1 SGHVS, CDR2 FQNEAQ. The CDR3 covers 17 residues. With V trimmed by 4 bases and J by 7 bases, 15 bases remained unmatched.

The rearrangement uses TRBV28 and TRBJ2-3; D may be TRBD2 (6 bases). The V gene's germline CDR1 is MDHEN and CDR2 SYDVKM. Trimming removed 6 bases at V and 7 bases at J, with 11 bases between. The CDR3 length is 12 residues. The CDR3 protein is CASSPGTYTQYF. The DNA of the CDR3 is TGTGCCAGCAGCCCCGGGACTTATACGCAGTATTTT.

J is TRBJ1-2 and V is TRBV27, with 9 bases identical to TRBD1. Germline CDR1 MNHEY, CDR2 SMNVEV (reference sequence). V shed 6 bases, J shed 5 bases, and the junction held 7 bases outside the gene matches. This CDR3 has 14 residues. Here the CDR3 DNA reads TGTGCCAGCAGGGGGACAGGGTATAAGTATGGCTACACCTTC. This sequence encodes CASRGTGYKYGYTF.

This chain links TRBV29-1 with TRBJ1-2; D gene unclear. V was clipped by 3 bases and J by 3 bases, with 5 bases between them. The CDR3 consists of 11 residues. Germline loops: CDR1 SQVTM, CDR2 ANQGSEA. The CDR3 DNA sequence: TGCAGCGTTGAGGTGGACTATGGCTACACCTTC. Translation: CSVEVDYGYTF.

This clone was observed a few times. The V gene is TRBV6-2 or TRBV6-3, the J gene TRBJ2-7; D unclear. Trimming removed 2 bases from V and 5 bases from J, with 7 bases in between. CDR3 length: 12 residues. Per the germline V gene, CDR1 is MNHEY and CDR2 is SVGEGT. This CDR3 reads CASSYGRNEQYF. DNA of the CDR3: TGTGCCAGCAGTTACGGTAGAAACGAGCAGTACTTC.

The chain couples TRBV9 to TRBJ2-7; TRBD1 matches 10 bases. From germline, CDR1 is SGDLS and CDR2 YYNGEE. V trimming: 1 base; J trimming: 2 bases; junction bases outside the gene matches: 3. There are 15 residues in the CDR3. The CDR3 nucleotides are TGTGCCAGCAGCGTATCCGGGACAGGGGCCTACGAGCAGTACTTC. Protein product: CASSVSGTGAYEQYF.

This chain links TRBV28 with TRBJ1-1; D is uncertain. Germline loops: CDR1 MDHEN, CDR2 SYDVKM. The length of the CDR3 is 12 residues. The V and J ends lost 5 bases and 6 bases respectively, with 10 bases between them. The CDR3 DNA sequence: TGTGCCAGCAGTCCAAGACGGCCTGAAGCTTTCTTT. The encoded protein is CASSPRRPEAFF.

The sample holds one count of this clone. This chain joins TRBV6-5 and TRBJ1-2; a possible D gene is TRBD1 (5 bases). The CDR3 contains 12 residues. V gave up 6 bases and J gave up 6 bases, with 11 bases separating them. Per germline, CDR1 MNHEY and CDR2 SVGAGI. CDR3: CASSETVNGYTF. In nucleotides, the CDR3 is TGTGCCAGCAGCGAGACAGTTAATGGCTACACCTTC.

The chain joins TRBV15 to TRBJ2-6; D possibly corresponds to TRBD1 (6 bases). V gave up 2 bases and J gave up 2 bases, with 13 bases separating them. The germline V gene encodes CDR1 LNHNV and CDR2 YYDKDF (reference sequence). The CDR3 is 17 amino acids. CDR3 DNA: TGTGCCACCAGCAGACAGGGGACCTCTACTGGGGCCAACGTCCTGACTTTC. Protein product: CATSRQGTSTGANVLTF.

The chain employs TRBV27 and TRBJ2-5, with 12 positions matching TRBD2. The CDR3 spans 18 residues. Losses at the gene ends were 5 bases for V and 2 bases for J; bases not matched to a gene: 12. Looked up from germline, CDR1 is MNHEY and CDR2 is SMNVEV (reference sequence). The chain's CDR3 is CASSPTHVLAGGQETQYF. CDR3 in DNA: TGTGCCAGCAGTCCGACACACGTACTAGCGGGAGGTCAAGAGACCCAGTACTTC.

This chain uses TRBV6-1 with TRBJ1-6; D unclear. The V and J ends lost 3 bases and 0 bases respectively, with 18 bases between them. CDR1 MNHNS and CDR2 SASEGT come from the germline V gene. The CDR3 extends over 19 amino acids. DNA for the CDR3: TGTGCCAGCAGTGATATGGGCGGCTTCCAGAGCTCCTATAATTCACCCCTCCACTTT. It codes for CASSDMGGFQSSYNSPLHF.

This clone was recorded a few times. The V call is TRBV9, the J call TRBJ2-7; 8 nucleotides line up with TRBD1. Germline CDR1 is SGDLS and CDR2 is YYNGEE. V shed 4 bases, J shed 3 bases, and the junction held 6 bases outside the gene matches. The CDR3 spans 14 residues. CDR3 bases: TGTGCCAGCAGCTCGGACAGGGAAGTCTACGAGCAGTACTTC. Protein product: CASSSDREVYEQYF.

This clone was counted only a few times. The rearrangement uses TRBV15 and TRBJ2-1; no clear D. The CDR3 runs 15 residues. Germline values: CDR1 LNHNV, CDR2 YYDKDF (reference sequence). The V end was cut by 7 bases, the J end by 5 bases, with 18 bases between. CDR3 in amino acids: CATMYGGVGDNEQFF. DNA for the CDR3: TGTGCCACCATGTATGGTGGGGTTGGCGACAATGAGCAGTTCTTC.

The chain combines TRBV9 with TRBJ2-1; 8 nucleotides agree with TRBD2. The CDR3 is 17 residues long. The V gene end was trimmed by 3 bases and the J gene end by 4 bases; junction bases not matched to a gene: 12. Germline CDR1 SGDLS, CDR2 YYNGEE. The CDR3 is CASSASGTRTKYNEQFF. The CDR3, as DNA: TGTGCCAGCAGCGCGTCGGGGACTAGGACAAAGTACAATGAGCAGTTCTTC.

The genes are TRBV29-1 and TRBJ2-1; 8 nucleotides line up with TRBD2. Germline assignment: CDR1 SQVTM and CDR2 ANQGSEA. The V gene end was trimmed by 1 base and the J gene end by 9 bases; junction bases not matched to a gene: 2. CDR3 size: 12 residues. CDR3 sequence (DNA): TGCAGCGTTGAAGCGGGAGGGGGTGAGCAGTTCTTC. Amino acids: CSVEAGGGEQFF.

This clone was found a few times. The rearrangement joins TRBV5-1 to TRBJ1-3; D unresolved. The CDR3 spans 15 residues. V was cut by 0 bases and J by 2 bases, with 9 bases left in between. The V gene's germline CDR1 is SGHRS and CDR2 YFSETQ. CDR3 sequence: CASSLDWGTGNTIYF. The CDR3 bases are TGCGCCAGCAGCTTGGATTGGGGTACTGGAAACACCATATATTTT.